This T cell receptor beta chain is drawn from a study of blood T cell repertoires in COVID-19 (TCRdb year 2020). In terms of the full investigation: Collaborator samples came from the United States, Italy and Spain and covered acute and convalescent phases of COVID-19. The material from the prospective study consisted of cDNA or gDNA derived from T cells, B-cell-depleted T cells, or PBMCs. Subjects who had been exposed to COVID-19, were actively infected with it, or had recovered from it provided the deeply sampled blood TCRbeta repertoires that made up the dataset. The repertoires were released in a freely available public database meant as a resource for research on the immune response to SARS-CoV-2. Samples came from the ongoing ImmuneRACE study (first 160 participants) plus 1,254 subjects from 6 global collaborators. The sample metadata nearly always contained a de-identified subject ID, COVID-19 status, age in years and sex. Where HLA class I and class II types were available, the types were taken from metadata supplied by the sample provider, not from assay-based typing. What the study reported, not specific to this receptor: The amount of clinical and demographic metadata varied by source and participant and was provided uncurated.

The immunoSEQ Assay, a bias-controlled multiplex PCR, was used to amplify TCRbeta CDR3 regions from genomic DNA. The authors' pipeline ran thus. The number of nucleated cells in each sample was estimated from the amplification of reference gene primers within the assay. Sequence reads were collapsed and filtered to measure the absolute abundance of every unique TCRbeta CDR3 rearrangement. Productive Simpson clonality was computed per sample as the square root of Simpson's diversity index over productive rearrangements. The immuneACCESS repertoire file appears here via TCRdb, limited to in-frame rearrangements. These files lack a portion of the clones; in checked studies, under half of the deficit traces to unresolved V genes, and the cause of the others is not known. The V and J calls and clone size are taken from that table; D and trimming were inferred from the DNA. Present in this sample are 150,000 to 200,000 clones, 85% to 95% of which were seen just once. Of the sample, around 0.53% falls within the top ten clones.

The CDR3 starts with the cysteine, ends with the phenylalanine, and has 16 residues. The sequence is cut down to CDR3 DNA, 48 bases in frame from base 1. V is trimmed back by 1 base and J by 5 bases, and the junction contains 8 bases that no gene match accounts for. The CDR1 and CDR2 encoded by the germline V gene are SGHDN and FVKESK. Points on this clone: Which antigen it targets is not known. No base quality information exists; no much larger clone differs at one position.

Each collaborating institution followed its own protocols to collect whole blood in K2EDTA tubes. For TCRbeta analysis, collaborators shipped samples as frozen whole blood, isolated PBMCs, or DNA extracted from either of those sample types. The TCR sequence derives from a middle-aged man with acute or convalescent COVID-19. The sample taken for sequencing was peripheral blood. The rearranged segments are TRBV14 and TRBJ2-7, with 10 bases in between that match TRBD2. The CDR3 has the sequence CASSQGGSGRPHEQYF. In nucleotides, the sequence is TGTGCCAGCAGCCAAGGAGGTAGCGGGAGGCCCCACGAGCAGTACTTC.